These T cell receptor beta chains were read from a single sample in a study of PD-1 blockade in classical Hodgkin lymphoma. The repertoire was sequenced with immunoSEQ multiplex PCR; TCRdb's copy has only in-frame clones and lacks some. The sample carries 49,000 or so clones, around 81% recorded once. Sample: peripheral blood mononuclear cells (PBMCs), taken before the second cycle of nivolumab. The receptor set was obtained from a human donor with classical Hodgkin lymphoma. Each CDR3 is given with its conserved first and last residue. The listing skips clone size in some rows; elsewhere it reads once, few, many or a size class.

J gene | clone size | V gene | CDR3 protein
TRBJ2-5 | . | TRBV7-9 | CASSFGETQYF
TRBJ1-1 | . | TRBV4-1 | CASSSSTALNTEAFF
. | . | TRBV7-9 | CASSPPGQEAYEQYF
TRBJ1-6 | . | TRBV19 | CASSIESNSPLHF
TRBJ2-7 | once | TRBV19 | CASSEGAYEQYF
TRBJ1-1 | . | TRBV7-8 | CASSLGLAGDTEAFF
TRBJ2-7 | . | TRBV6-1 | CASRGGGGGSYEQYF
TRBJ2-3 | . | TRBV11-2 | CASSLGVGNTDTQYF
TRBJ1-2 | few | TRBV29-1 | CSVGSYTF
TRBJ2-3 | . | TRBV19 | CASSIRGADTQYF
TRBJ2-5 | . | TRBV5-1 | CASSSAQRTLLVETQYF
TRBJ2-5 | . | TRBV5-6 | CASSQPGQGETQYF
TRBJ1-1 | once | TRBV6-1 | CASIEDMLYTEAFF
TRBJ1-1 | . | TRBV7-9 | CASSFGLADGTEAFF
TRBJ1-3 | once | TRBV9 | CASSVGVGPSGNTIYF
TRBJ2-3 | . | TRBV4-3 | CASSPHGLLDTQYF
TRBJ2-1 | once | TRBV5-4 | CASSREEGNEQFF
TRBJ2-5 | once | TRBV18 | CASSPTPPGQGGETQYF
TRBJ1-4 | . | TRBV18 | CASSQLAGTLGEKLFF
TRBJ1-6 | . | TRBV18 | CASSPQPGNPLHF
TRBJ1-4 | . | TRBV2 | CASSERLSREKLFF
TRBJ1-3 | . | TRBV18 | CASSPQIESGNTIYF
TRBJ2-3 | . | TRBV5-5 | CASRRAGALTDTQYF
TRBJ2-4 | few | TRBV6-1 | CASSERGDRILAKNIQYF
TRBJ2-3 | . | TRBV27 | CASSLLTSGGYSTDTQYF
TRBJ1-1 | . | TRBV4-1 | CASSLPGLLNTEAFF
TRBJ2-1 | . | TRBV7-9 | CASRHGLRNEQFF
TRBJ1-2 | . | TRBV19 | CASSITRTGLSYGYTF
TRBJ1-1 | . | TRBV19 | CASSTQGNTEAFF
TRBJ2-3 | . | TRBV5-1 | CASKRETVTDTQYF
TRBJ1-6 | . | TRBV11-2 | CASSFNPTDSPLHF
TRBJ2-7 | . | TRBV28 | CASRLQGGSREQYF
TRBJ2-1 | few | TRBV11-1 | CASSLAGGQLYNEQFF
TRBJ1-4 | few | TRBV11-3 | CASSGRSVNEKLFF
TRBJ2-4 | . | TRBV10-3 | CAISESGAKNIQYF
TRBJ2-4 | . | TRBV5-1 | CASTPGMEAALAKNIQYF
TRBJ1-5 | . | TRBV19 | CASSMGGGGQPQHF
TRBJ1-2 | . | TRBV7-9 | CASSLASLADGYTF
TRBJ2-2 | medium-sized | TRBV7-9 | CASAPPDTNTGELFF
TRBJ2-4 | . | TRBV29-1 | CSVVLQGQAKNIQYF
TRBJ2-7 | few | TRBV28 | CASSFAPIDEQYF
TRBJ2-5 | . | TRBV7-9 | CASSVSGSQETQYF
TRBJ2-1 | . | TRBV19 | CASTHEWGSYNEQFF
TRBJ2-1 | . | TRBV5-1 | CASSAGLALDEQFF
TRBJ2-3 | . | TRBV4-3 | CASSQDSTDTQYF
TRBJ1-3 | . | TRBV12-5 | CASGPTGRADTIYF
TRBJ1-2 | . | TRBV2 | CASRGVEYGYTF
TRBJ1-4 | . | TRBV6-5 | CASSYWGTNEKLFF
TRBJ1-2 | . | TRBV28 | CASSLQGTYGYTF